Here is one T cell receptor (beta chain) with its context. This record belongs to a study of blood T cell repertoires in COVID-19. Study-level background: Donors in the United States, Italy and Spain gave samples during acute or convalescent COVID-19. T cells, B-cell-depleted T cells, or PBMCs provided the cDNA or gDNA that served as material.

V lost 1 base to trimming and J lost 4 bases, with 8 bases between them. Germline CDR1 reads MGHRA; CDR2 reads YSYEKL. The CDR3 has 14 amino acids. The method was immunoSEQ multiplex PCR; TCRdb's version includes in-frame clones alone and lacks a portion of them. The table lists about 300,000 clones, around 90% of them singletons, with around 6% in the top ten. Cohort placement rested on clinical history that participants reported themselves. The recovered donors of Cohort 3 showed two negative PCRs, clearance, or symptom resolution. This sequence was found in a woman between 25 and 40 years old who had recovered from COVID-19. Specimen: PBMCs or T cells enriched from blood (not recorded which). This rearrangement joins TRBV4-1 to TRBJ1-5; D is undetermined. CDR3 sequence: CASSQAWRNQPQHF. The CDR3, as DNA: TGCGCCAGCAGCCAAGCATGGAGAAATCAGCCCCAGCATTTT.